Below are 6 T cell receptor beta chains sequenced from a single sample in a study of blood T cell repertoires in COVID-19. Sequenced by immunoSEQ multiplex PCR; TCRdb stores in-frame clones only, minus some. The sample holds around 260,000 clones; 80% to 90% are singletons and the top ten take 4.3%. The material sequenced was PBMCs or T cells enriched from blood (not recorded which). Receptor source: a woman in her thirties who had recovered from COVID-19.

This clone was seen more than once but under ten times. The CDR3 loop is CAVRAAQYEQYF. In DNA, the CDR3 is TGTGCCGTGCGGGCTGCGCAATACGAGCAGTACTTC. The chain recombines TRBV27 with TRBJ2-7, with D tentatively TRBD2 (5 bases). CDR1 is MNHEY, CDR2 SMNVEV, per germline (reference sequence). V was pared by 11 bases and J by 4 bases, with 15 bases between. There are 12 residues in the CDR3.

J is TRBJ1-1 and V is TRBV7-9, with 8 bases matching TRBD1. This CDR3 contains 15 residues. Germline trimming cut 3 bases from V and 0 bases from J; bases unmatched to any gene: 3. Germline values: CDR1 SEHNR, CDR2 FQNEAQ (reference sequence). The CDR3 DNA reads TGTGCCAGCAGCTTGGGGACAGGACTGAACACTGAAGCTTTCTTT. Encoded protein: CASSLGTGLNTEAFF.

The rearrangement joins TRBV24-1 to TRBJ2-2; D is perhaps TRBD1 (6 bases). The CDR3 has 17 amino acids. V was pared by 4 bases and J by 7 bases, with 21 bases between. The V gene's germline CDR1 is KGHDR and CDR2 SFDVKD. In DNA, the CDR3 is TGTGCCACCAGTGACCATGGGTGGTCCAGGGGTGGCGGGGAGCTGTTTTTT. This gives the protein CATSDHGWSRGGGELFF.

This chain connects TRBV7-9 to TRBJ2-4; tentatively, D is TRBD1 (6 bases). Looked up from germline, CDR1 is SEHNR and CDR2 is FQNEAQ (reference sequence). V lost 6 bases and J 3 bases, leaving 15 bases between the germline ends. This CDR3 is built from 15 residues. Here the CDR3 DNA reads TGTGCCAGCAGTTACCAGGGGTATGACAAAAACATTCAGTACTTC. It codes for CASSYQGYDKNIQYF.

The genes are TRBV28 and TRBJ2-1; D remains unclear. Trimming pared 8 bases from V and 0 bases from J, leaving 5 bases between. The CDR3 totals 12 residues. Germline lookup yields CDR1 MDHEN and CDR2 SYDVKM. The CDR3: CASWSSYNEQFF. In DNA form, the CDR3 reads TGTGCCAGCTGGAGCTCCTACAATGAGCAGTTCTTC.

The rearrangement uses TRBV25-1 and TRBJ1-5; 8 nucleotides align to TRBD1. Germline assignment: CDR1 MGHDK and CDR2 SYGVNS. The J segment lost 4 bases and the V segment lost 5 bases, leaving 4 bases of the junction unmatched. This CDR3 contains 14 residues. For the CDR3, the DNA is TGTGCCAGCAGTCAGACAGGGGCGAATCAGCCCCAGCATTTT. Protein: CASSQTGANQPQHF.